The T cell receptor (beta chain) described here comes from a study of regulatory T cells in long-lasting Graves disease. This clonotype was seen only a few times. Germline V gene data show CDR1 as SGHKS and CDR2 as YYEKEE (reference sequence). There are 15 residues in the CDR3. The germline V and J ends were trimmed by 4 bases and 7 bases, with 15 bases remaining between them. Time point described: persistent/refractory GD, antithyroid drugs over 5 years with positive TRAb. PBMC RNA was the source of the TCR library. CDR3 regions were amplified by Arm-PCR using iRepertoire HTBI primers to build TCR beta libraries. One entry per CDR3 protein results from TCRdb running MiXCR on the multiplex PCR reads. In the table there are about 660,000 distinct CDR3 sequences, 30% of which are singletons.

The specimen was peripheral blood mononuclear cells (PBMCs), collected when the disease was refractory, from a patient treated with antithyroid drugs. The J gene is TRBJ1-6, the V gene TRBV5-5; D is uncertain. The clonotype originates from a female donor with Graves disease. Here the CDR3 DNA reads TGTGCCAGCAGCCTCCTGACGGAGTCCAATTCACCCCTCCACTTT. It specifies CASSLLTESNSPLHF.